This TCR beta chain was sequenced in a study of blood T cell repertoires in COVID-19. Turning to the study itself: Samples taken during acute and convalescent COVID-19 were collected in the United States, Italy and Spain. T cells, B-cell-depleted T cells, or PBMCs provided the cDNA or gDNA that served as material.

Under the authors' procedure: Cell counts per sample came from amplifying reference gene primers. Assay: immunoSEQ multiplex PCR; the TCRdb copy retains only in-frame clones and omits some. Clone size and the V and J calls come from that table; the DNA yielded D and trimming. The sample includes around 210,000 clones, 80% of them seen just once. The CDR3 runs 13 residues. V lost 3 bases, J lost 6 bases, and 9 bases lay in between. The germline gives CDR1 SEHNR, CDR2 FQNEAQ (reference sequence). What was sequenced was peripheral blood. This receptor was taken from an older woman with acute or convalescent COVID-19. The chain joins TRBV7-9 to TRBJ2-1; D might be TRBD1 (6 bases). The CDR3 protein is CASSFDRPNEQFF. The CDR3 nucleotides are TGTGCCAGCAGCTTTGACAGGCCCAATGAGCAGTTCTTC.